The subject of this entry is one T cell receptor (beta chain). The protocol was immunoSEQ multiplex PCR, while the TCRdb copy is restricted to in-frame clones and leaves out a portion. Among tens of thousands of clones listed, about 92% were seen once. Germline loops: CDR1 LGHDT, CDR2 YNNKEL (reference sequence). The V and J ends lost 4 bases and 2 bases, in that order; junction bases with no gene match: 1. The CDR3 consists of 14 residues. The sample originates from a study of blood T cell repertoires in COVID-19. Study at large: Collection of acute and convalescent COVID-19 samples took place in the United States, Italy and Spain. PBMCs, B-cell-depleted T cells, or T cells provided the cDNA or gDNA that made up the material.

The chain has TRBV3-1 (or the pseudogene TRBV3-2) and TRBJ1-3, with 8 bases fitting TRBD1. Sequencing used peripheral blood. The receptor comes from a woman of 80 years or more with active or convalescent COVID-19. In DNA form, the CDR3 reads TGTGCCAGCAGCCTGACAGGGGCTGGAAACACCATATATTTT. It specifies CASSLTGAGNTIYF.